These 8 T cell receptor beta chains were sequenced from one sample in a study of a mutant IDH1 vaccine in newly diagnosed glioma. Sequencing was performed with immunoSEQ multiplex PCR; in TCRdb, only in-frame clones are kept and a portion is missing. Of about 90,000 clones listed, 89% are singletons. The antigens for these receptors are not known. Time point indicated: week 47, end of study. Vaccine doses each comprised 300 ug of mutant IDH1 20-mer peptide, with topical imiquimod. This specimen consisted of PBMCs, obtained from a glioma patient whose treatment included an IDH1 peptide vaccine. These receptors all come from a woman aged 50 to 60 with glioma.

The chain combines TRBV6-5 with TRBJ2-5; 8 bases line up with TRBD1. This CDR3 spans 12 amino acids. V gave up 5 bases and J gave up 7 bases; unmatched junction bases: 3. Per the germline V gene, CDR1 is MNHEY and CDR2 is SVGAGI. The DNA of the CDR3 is TGTGCCAGCAGTGGGACAGGAGGGACCCAGTACTTC. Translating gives CASSGTGGTQYF.

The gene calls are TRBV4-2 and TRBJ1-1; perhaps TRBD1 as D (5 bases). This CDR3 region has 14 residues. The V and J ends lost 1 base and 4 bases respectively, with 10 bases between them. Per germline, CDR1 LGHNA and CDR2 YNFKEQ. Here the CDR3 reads CASSQAHGGTEAFF. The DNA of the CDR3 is TGTGCCAGCAGCCAAGCGCACGGGGGCACTGAAGCTTTCTTT.

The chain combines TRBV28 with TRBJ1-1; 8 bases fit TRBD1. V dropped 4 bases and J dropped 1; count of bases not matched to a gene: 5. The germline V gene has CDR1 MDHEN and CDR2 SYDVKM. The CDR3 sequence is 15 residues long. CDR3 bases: TGTGCCAGCAGTTCCTCCGGGACAGGGAACACTGAAGCTTTCTTT. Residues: CASSSSGTGNTEAFF.

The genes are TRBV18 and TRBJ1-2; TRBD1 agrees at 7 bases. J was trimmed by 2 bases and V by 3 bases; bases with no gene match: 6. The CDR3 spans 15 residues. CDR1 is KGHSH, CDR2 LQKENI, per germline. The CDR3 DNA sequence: TGTGCCAGCTCACCTCTGGACAGGATGAACTATGGCTACACCTTC. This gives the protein CASSPLDRMNYGYTF.

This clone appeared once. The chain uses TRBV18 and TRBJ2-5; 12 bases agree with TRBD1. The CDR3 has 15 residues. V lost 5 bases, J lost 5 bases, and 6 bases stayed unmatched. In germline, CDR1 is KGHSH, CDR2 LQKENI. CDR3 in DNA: TGTGCCAGCTCATCGGGACAGGGGGCGTGGGAGACCCAGTACTTC. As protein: CASSSGQGAWETQYF. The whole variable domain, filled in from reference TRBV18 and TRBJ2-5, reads NAGVMQNPRHLVRRRGQEARLRCSPMKGHSHVYWYRQLPEEGLKFMVYLQKENIIDESGMPKERFSAEFPKEGPSILRIQQVVRGDSAAYFCASSSGQGAWETQYFGPGTRLLVL.

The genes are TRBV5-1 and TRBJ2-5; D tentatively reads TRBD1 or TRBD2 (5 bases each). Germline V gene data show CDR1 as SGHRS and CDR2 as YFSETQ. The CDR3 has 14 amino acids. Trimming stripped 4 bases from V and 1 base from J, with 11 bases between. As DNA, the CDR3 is TGCGCCAGCAGCCAGGGAGTTTTCCAAGAGACCCAGTACTTC. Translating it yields CASSQGVFQETQYF.

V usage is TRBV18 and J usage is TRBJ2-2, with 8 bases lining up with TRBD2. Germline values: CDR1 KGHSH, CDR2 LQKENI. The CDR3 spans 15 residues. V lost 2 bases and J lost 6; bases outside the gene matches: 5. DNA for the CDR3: TGTGCCAGCTCACCAGTGACTAGCGAAGCCGGGGAGCTGTTTTTT. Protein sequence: CASSPVTSEAGELFF.

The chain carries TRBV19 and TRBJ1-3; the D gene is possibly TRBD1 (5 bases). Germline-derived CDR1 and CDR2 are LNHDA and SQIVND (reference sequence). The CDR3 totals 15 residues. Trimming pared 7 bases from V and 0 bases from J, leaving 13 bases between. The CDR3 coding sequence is TGTGCCAGTACCATGATCGACAGCTCTGGAAACACCATATATTTT. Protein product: CASTMIDSSGNTIYF.